These T cell receptor beta chains were read from a single sample in a study of T cells after yellow fever vaccination. MiXCR, run by TCRdb on the 5' RACE reads, gives a single entry per CDR3 protein. The sample yields approximately 550,000 distinct CDR3 sequences, 15% to 20% seen once. The specimen comprised PBMCs, sampled 15 days after the yellow fever booster vaccination. These receptors were collected from a man younger than 40 who received the YFV17D yellow fever vaccine. CDR3s include the opening cysteine and the closing phenylalanine or tryptophan. A D gene is named only where the DNA matches it firmly. Clone size, where shown, is once, few, many, or a class for clones that have expanded.

V	size	J	D	CDR3	DNA
TRBV10-2	few	TRBJ2-3	-	CASSPTGTPADTQYF	TGCGCCAGCAGCCCGACAGGAACCCCCGCAGATACGCAGTATTTT
TRBV4-3	-	TRBJ2-7	-	CASSQDPREQYF	TGCGCCAGCAGCCAAGACCCCCGGGAGCAGTACTTC
TRBV7-2	few	TRBJ2-7	TRBD1	CASSLITGGLYEQYF	TGTGCCAGCAGCTTAATCACAGGGGGACTTTACGAGCAGTACTTC
TRBV14	-	TRBJ2-5	-	CANNGGVWETQYF	TGTGCCAACAACGGGGGCGTGTGGGAGACCCAGTACTTC
TRBV20-1	-	TRBJ1-3	TRBD1	CSARVTGVAGNTIYF	TGCAGTGCTAGAGTTACAGGGGTGGCTGGAAACACCATATATTTT
TRBV3-1	few	TRBJ1-5	-	CASSPRQNQPQHF	TGTGCCAGCAGCCCGCGTCAGAATCAGCCCCAGCATTTT
TRBV7-2	-	TRBJ2-4	TRBD1	CASSLDREDIQYF	TGTGCCAGCAGCTTGGACAGGGAGGACATTCAGTACTTC
TRBV7-2	few	TRBJ2-5	-	CASSLAFGRVGETQYF	TGTGCCAGCAGCTTAGCGTTCGGCAGGGTCGGCGAGACCCAGTACTTC
TRBV7-8	few	TRBJ2-5	TRBD2	CASSFRTFGGGETQYF	TGTGCCAGCAGCTTCCGTACCTTTGGGGGAGGGGAGACCCAGTACTTC
TRBV4-3	-	TRBJ2-5	-	CASSQDYRGKETQYF	TGCGCCAGCAGCCAAGATTATAGGGGGAAAGAGACCCAGTACTTC
TRBV29-1	few	TRBJ2-2	-	CSVATGLDTGELFF	TGCAGCGTTGCTACGGGACTCGACACCGGGGAGCTGTTTTTT
TRBV12-3/TRBV12-4	few	TRBJ2-7	TRBD1	CASSSHGQGARYEQYF	TGTGCCAGCAGTTCCCACGGACAGGGAGCCCGTTACGAGCAGTACTTC
TRBV28	-	TRBJ1-1	-	CASSWSHSGARSTEAFF	TGTGCCAGCAGTTGGTCTCACTCCGGGGCAAGAAGCACTGAAGCTTTCTTT
TRBV5-1	-	TRBJ2-3	-	CASSFYDQGTQYF	TGCGCCAGCAGCTTCTACGATCAGGGCACGCAGTATTTT
TRBV19	-	TRBJ2-1	-	CASADRIEQFF	TGTGCCAGTGCCGACAGGATCGAGCAGTTCTTC
TRBV7-8	few	TRBJ2-5	-	CASSLGSAETQYF	TGTGCCAGCAGCTTGGGCAGTGCGGAGACCCAGTACTTC
TRBV6-1	-	TRBJ2-1	-	CASSPFLATYNEQFF	TGTGCCAGCAGCCCCTTCCTAGCAACCTACAATGAGCAGTTCTTC
TRBV7-3	-	TRBJ2-3	-	CASSRSGEDQRTQYF	TGTGCCAGCAGCCGCTCGGGGGAGGACCAGAGGACGCAGTATTTT
TRBV12-3/TRBV12-4	few	TRBJ2-1	-	CASSDSSSYNEQFF	TGTGCCAGCAGTGACAGCAGCTCCTACAATGAGCAGTTCTTC
TRBV7-9	-	TRBJ2-3	-	CASSFSWGTDTQYF	TGTGCCAGCAGCTTCTCTTGGGGCACAGATACGCAGTATTTT
TRBV19	-	TRBJ2-1	TRBD2	CASSGIRASLAGSNEQFF	TGTGCCAGTAGTGGAATCAGGGCGTCACTAGCGGGATCCAATGAGCAGTTCTTC
TRBV6-2/TRBV6-3	-	TRBJ2-7	TRBD2	CASSKLAGTYEQYF	TGTGCCAGCAGTAAACTAGCGGGAACCTACGAGCAGTACTTC
TRBV5-6	few	TRBJ1-1	TRBD1	CASSETGEGMNTEAFF	TGTGCCAGCAGCGAGACAGGGGAGGGAATGAACACTGAAGCTTTCTTT
TRBV27	-	TRBJ2-3	TRBD2	CASKLTSGRTDTQYF	TGTGCCAGCAAGCTGACTAGCGGGAGGACAGATACGCAGTATTTT
TRBV10-3	-	TRBJ2-7	TRBD1	CAISEGRRDRVLYEQYF	TGTGCCATCAGTGAAGGGAGAAGGGACAGGGTTTTGTACGAGCAGTACTTC
TRBV2	-	TRBJ2-3	TRBD1	CATRQGGTDTQYF	TGTGCCACCCGACAGGGGGGCACAGATACGCAGTATTTT
TRBV4-2	-	TRBJ2-5	-	CASSPRVGREETQYF	TGTGCCAGCAGCCCCCGGGTGGGCAGGGAAGAGACCCAGTACTTC
TRBV5-1	-	TRBJ2-3	TRBD2	CASSVGLLAGVADTQYF	TGCGCCAGCAGCGTAGGCCTACTAGCGGGAGTGGCCGATACGCAGTATTTT
TRBV20-1	-	TRBJ2-3	-	CSATGTSTDTQYF	TGCAGTGCTACGGGTACTAGCACAGATACGCAGTATTTT
TRBV27	-	TRBJ2-7	-	CASSHRDGAYEQYF	TGTGCCAGCAGTCACCGGGACGGAGCCTACGAGCAGTACTTC
TRBV15	-	TRBJ2-3	-	CATESRGGSPWIDTQYF	TGTGCCACCGAATCCCGAGGCGGTTCCCCATGGATAGATACGCAGTATTTT
TRBV2	few	TRBJ2-2	-	CATTGNTGELFF	TGTGCCACGACAGGGAACACCGGGGAGCTGTTTTTT
TRBV4-2	-	TRBJ2-3	TRBD1	CASTPTGGGVEWDTQYF	TGTGCCAGCACCCCGACAGGGGGCGGGGTGGAGTGGGATACGCAGTATTTT
TRBV7-8	-	TRBJ1-5	-	CASSLTQDNNQPQHF	TGTGCCAGCAGCTTAACACAGGACAACAATCAGCCCCAGCATTTT
TRBV12-5	-	TRBJ2-7	-	CASGTSSADYEQYF	TGTGCTAGTGGGACAAGCTCCGCAGATTACGAGCAGTACTTC
TRBV20-1	-	TRBJ1-1	-	CSASQNWRTEAFF	TGCAGTGCAAGTCAGAACTGGAGGACTGAAGCTTTCTTT
TRBV12-3/TRBV12-4	few	TRBJ2-7	TRBD2	CASSPRTSGLPYEQYF	TGTGCCAGCAGTCCCCGAACTAGCGGCCTCCCCTACGAGCAGTACTTC
TRBV15	few	TRBJ2-7	-	CATSSPGQRGDEQYF	TGTGCCACCAGCAGTCCGGGACAACGAGGGGACGAGCAGTACTTC
TRBV12-3/TRBV12-4	-	TRBJ2-2	-	CASLRGGRTGELFF	TGTGCCAGCCTGAGGGGGGGTAGGACCGGGGAGCTGTTTTTT
TRBV7-2	-	TRBJ2-7	TRBD1	CASSEDRALGEQYF	TGTGCCAGCAGTGAGGACAGGGCACTTGGCGAGCAGTACTTC
TRBV11-2	-	TRBJ2-1	TRBD2	CASGTSSGSREFF	TGTGCCAGCGGTACGTCTAGCGGGAGTAGGGAGTTCTTC
TRBV11-2	-	TRBJ2-5	-	CASSFGGMVTQYF	TGTGCCAGCAGCTTTGGCGGGATGGTGACCCAGTACTTC
TRBV5-1	few	TRBJ2-7	-	CASSDGLFEQYF	TGCGCCAGCAGCGACGGACTATTTGAGCAGTACTTC
TRBV20-1	-	TRBJ2-3	-	CSARAVEWGTDTQYF	TGCAGTGCTAGAGCGGTGGAGTGGGGCACAGATACGCAGTATTTT
TRBV14	few	TRBJ2-5	-	CASLRVQETQYF	TGTGCCAGCCTCCGGGTACAAGAGACCCAGTACTTC
TRBV29-1	-	TRBJ2-1	-	CSVEVGGTDPYNEQFF	TGCAGCGTTGAGGTTGGGGGCACAGACCCCTACAATGAGCAGTTCTTC
TRBV18	-	TRBJ2-1	-	CASSPFSDNNEQFF	TGTGCCAGCTCCCCCTTTTCTGACAACAATGAGCAGTTCTTC
TRBV20-1	few	TRBJ1-2	-	CSAPKGPQANYGYTF	TGCAGTGCTCCCAAGGGGCCGCAAGCTAACTATGGCTACACCTTC
TRBV28	-	TRBJ2-5	-	CASHKPGMEETQYF	TGTGCCAGCCACAAGCCAGGGATGGAAGAGACCCAGTACTTC
TRBV5-1	few	TRBJ2-7	-	CASSFTNLKSYEQYF	TGCGCCAGCAGCTTCACCAACCTGAAATCCTACGAGCAGTACTTC
TRBV5-1	-	TRBJ2-4	-	CASSLDTGKGRQYF	TGCGCCAGCAGCTTGGATACAGGGAAGGGACGACAGTACTTC
TRBV5-6	-	TRBJ2-1	TRBD2	CASSFPGTSFSSYNEQFF	TGTGCCAGCAGCTTCCCCGGGACTAGCTTTAGCTCCTACAATGAGCAGTTCTTC
TRBV20-1	few	TRBJ1-5	-	CSARGGALSNQPQHF	TGCAGTGCTAGAGGTGGGGCGCTGAGCAATCAGCCCCAGCATTTT
TRBV29-1	few	TRBJ2-5	-	CSVGAVQGNPLLPQETQYF	TGCAGCGTCGGCGCAGTCCAGGGGAACCCGCTACTACCCCAAGAGACCCAGTACTTC
TRBV20-1	-	TRBJ2-7	TRBD1	CSAGTERYEQYF	TGCAGTGCGGGGACAGAGCGGTACGAGCAGTACTTC
TRBV5-1	-	TRBJ2-5	TRBD2	CASSLQRGQETQYF	TGCGCCAGCAGCTTGCAGCGGGGCCAAGAGACCCAGTACTTC
TRBV5-5	-	TRBJ2-1	TRBD2	CASSIRGDAAYNEQFF	TGTGCCAGCAGCATCCGGGGGGACGCAGCCTACAATGAGCAGTTCTTC
TRBV15	-	TRBJ2-7	-	CATSRLGGGEQYF	TGTGCCACCAGCAGACTCGGAGGGGGCGAGCAGTACTTC